These T cell receptor beta chains were read from a single sample in a study of blood T cell repertoires in COVID-19. Only in-frame clones appear in the TCRdb table, and some are missing; sequencing was by immunoSEQ multiplex PCR. Of under 350,000 clones in the sample, roughly 90% are singletons; the top ten hold 2% to 2.5%. The sample consisted of peripheral blood. The receptors shown here come from a man aged 50-60 years with acute or convalescent COVID-19. Both conserved end residues are part of each CDR3. The order of the fields is V gene, J gene, clone size, D gene, CDR3 protein, CDR3 DNA. A D gene is named only where the DNA matches it firmly. Some rows mark clone size as missing; the rest say once, few, many or name a class of expanded clone.

TRBV7-8,TRBJ2-7,.,.,CASSLADHYYEQYF,TGTGCCAGCAGCTTAGCTGACCACTACTACGAGCAGTACTTC
TRBV12-3/TRBV12-4,TRBJ2-3,.,TRBD1,CAVRDRNTDTQYF,TGTGCCGTCCGGGACAGGAACACAGATACGCAGTATTTT
TRBV6-5,TRBJ1-1,.,.,CASGHLNTEAFF,TGTGCCAGCGGACACCTGAACACTGAAGCTTTCTTT
TRBV6-6,TRBJ2-2,once,.,CASTQGTGELFF,TGTGCCAGCACGCAGGGCACCGGGGAGCTGTTTTTT
TRBV4-2,TRBJ2-2,.,TRBD1,CASSQRGLDGELFF,TGTGCCAGCAGCCAAAGGGGGCTCGACGGGGAGCTGTTTTTT
TRBV19,TRBJ1-1,.,.,CASRPGRFTEAFF,TGTGCCAGTAGACCAGGGAGGTTCACTGAAGCTTTCTTT
TRBV6-5,TRBJ1-4,.,TRBD1,CASSNRDRDEKLFF,TGTGCCAGCAGTAACCGGGACAGAGATGAAAAACTGTTTTTT
TRBV4-2,TRBJ1-4,.,.,CASSLQPDSYEKLFF,TGTGCCAGCAGCCTGCAACCCGACAGTTACGAAAAACTGTTTTTT
TRBV29-1,TRBJ1-1,.,.,CSASTDYYTEAFF,TGCAGCGCATCGACAGATTATTACACTGAAGCTTTCTTT
TRBV18,TRBJ2-1,.,.,CASSQGPYNEQFF,TGTGCCAGCTCCCAGGGTCCCTACAATGAGCAGTTCTTC
TRBV2,TRBJ1-2,.,.,CASREQGAGGYTF,TGTGCCAGCAGAGAACAGGGCGCCGGGGGCTACACCTTC
TRBV7-3,TRBJ1-1,.,.,CASSPPDTHYTEAFF,TGTGCCAGCAGCCCCCCGGACACCCATTACACTGAAGCTTTCTTT
TRBV6-5,TRBJ1-1,.,TRBD1,CASSYSGTGGTEAFF,TGTGCCAGCAGTTACTCGGGGACAGGGGGTACTGAAGCTTTCTTT
TRBV9,TRBJ1-1,.,.,CASSADIAGGTEAFF,TGTGCCAGCAGCGCCGACATCGCCGGAGGGACTGAAGCTTTCTTT
TRBV7-8,TRBJ2-2,.,TRBD1,CASSSRGPGELFF,TGTGCCAGCAGCTCAAGGGGGCCCGGGGAGCTGTTTTTT
TRBV9,TRBJ2-3,.,.,CASSHWGGTDTQYF,TGTGCCAGCAGCCACTGGGGGGGCACAGATACGCAGTATTTT
TRBV7-9,TRBJ2-3,.,TRBD2,CASSFPGLAGGRDTQYF,TGTGCCAGCAGCTTCCCGGGACTAGCGGGGGGGAGGGATACGCAGTATTTT
TRBV29-1,TRBJ2-1,.,TRBD2,CSVDSGRGQFF,TGCAGCGTTGATTCTGGGAGGGGGCAGTTCTTC
TRBV11-2,TRBJ2-7,.,TRBD2,CASSLGVLAGIYEQYF,TGTGCCAGCAGCTTAGGGGTGCTAGCGGGAATCTACGAGCAGTACTTC
TRBV4-2,TRBJ1-4,.,.,CASSQDLGHNEKLFF,TGTGCCAGCAGCCAAGATTTGGGCCATAATGAAAAACTGTTTTTT
TRBV30,TRBJ1-5,few,TRBD1,CAWAGTGGSPQHF,TGTGCCTGGGCCGGGACAGGCGGTTCTCCCCAGCATTTT
TRBV29-1,TRBJ2-5,.,.,CSVDTAEETQYF,TGCAGCGTTGATACAGCGGAAGAGACCCAGTACTTC
TRBV3-1/TRBV3-2,TRBJ1-2,.,.,CASSHRDVLLAVGYTF,TGTGCCAGCAGTCATAGAGACGTCCTATTGGCGGTGGGCTACACCTTC
TRBV10-1,TRBJ1-6,once,.,CASSQTMDSPLHF,TGCGCCAGCAGCCAGACAATGGATTCACCCCTCCACTTT
TRBV6-5,TRBJ1-1,.,.,CASGQSDTEAFF,TGTGCCAGCGGACAAAGTGACACTGAAGCTTTCTTT
TRBV19,TRBJ1-5,once,.,CASSIVQAGRQPQHF,TGTGCCAGTAGTATAGTTCAGGCAGGGCGTCAGCCCCAGCATTTT
TRBV6-4,TRBJ2-1,once,.,CASSEGQGSWNEQFF,TGTGCCAGCAGTGAAGGGCAGGGTTCGTGGAATGAGCAGTTCTTC
TRBV5-4,TRBJ1-5,.,.,CASSAGDSNQPQHF,TGTGCCAGCAGCGCAGGGGATAGCAATCAGCCCCAGCATTTT
TRBV2,TRBJ2-7,.,TRBD1,CASSDPGQGREQYF,TGTGCCAGCAGTGATCCGGGACAGGGAAGGGAGCAGTACTTC
TRBV30,TRBJ1-1,.,.,CAWSVPQVEAFF,TGTGCCTGGAGTGTACCTCAGGTTGAAGCTTTCTTT
TRBV11-2,TRBJ1-2,.,TRBD1,CASSSGTASYGYTF,TGTGCCAGCAGCTCGGGGACAGCATCCTATGGCTACACCTTC
TRBV7-8,TRBJ1-3,once,.,CASRRGLGGAGNTIYF,TGTGCCAGCAGACGGGGCTTGGGAGGGGCTGGAAACACCATATATTTT
TRBV6-6,TRBJ1-2,.,.,CASSYFQGYGYTF,TGTGCCAGCAGTTATTTTCAGGGTTATGGCTACACCTTC
TRBV29-1,TRBJ1-4,.,TRBD1,CSVEGPGGNEKLFF,TGCAGCGTTGAGGGGCCAGGGGGGAATGAAAAACTGTTTTTT
TRBV19,TRBJ1-2,.,.,CASSPGRPNYGYTF,TGTGCCAGTAGCCCTGGGCGACCTAACTATGGCTACACCTTC
TRBV25-1,TRBJ1-6,.,TRBD1,CASSEMTGLDNSPLHF,TGTGCCAGCAGTGAAATGACAGGGCTCGATAATTCACCCCTCCACTTT
TRBV30,TRBJ1-3,few,TRBD1,CAWSPTGGNTIYF,TGTGCCTGGAGCCCGACAGGGGGAAACACCATATATTTT